These T cell receptor beta chains were read from a single sample in a study of T cell responses to AZD1222 COVID-19 vaccine. Data came from immunoSEQ multiplex PCR; TCRdb stores just in-frame clones and leaves some out. This sample has about 59,000 clones, with approximately 89% found just once. The sample in question was peripheral blood, obtained 28 days after the second AZD1222 dose. These receptors were collected from an adult who received the AZD1222 COVID-19 vaccine. Each CDR3 is given with its conserved first and last residue. The D gene is left open where the match is weak.

v_call	d_call	j_call	cdr3_nt	cdr3_aa
TRBV6-5	TRBD1	TRBJ1-2	TGTGCCAGCTTAAACAGGGGTATCTATGGCTACACCTTC	CASLNRGIYGYTF
TRBV10-1	-	TRBJ2-7	TGCGCCAGCAGTGAGTCCGGACAGCACGAGCAGTACTTC	CASSESGQHEQYF
TRBV27	TRBD1	TRBJ1-2	TGTGCCAGCCATTTTGCAGGGGGAATATCCGGCTACACCTTC	CASHFAGGISGYTF
TRBV3-1/TRBV3-2	-	TRBJ2-2	TGTGCCAGCAGCCGCATGGCGGGGGCCGCGAACACCGGGGAGCTGTTTTTT	CASSRMAGAANTGELFF
TRBV6-5	-	TRBJ2-1	TGTGCCAGCAGTTACTCGACGGCAGTTCTAGCGTTCTTC	CASSYSTAVLAFF
TRBV19	-	TRBJ1-1	TGTGCCAGTAGGGTAGGGGGGACTATGAACACTGAAGCTTTCTTT	CASRVGGTMNTEAFF
TRBV7-2	-	TRBJ1-5	TGTGCCAGCAGCTTACGAGCCCGAGTGTATAGCAATCAGCCCCAGCATTTT	CASSLRARVYSNQPQHF
TRBV28	TRBD1	TRBJ1-2	TGTGCCAGCAGTTCTCGGGACAGAGCTGGGGGCTACACCTTC	CASSSRDRAGGYTF
TRBV2	-	TRBJ2-3	TGTGCCAGCAGTGCCCGGACTAGCACAGATACGCAGTATTTT	CASSARTSTDTQYF
TRBV1	-	TRBJ2-5	TGCACCAGCAGCCAAGATAGGACTAGGGGCCAAGAGACCCAGTACTTC	CTSSQDRTRGQETQYF
TRBV5-1	-	TRBJ2-1	TGCGCCAGCAGCTTGGAATTTCGCTCCTACAATGAGCAGTTCTTC	CASSLEFRSYNEQFF